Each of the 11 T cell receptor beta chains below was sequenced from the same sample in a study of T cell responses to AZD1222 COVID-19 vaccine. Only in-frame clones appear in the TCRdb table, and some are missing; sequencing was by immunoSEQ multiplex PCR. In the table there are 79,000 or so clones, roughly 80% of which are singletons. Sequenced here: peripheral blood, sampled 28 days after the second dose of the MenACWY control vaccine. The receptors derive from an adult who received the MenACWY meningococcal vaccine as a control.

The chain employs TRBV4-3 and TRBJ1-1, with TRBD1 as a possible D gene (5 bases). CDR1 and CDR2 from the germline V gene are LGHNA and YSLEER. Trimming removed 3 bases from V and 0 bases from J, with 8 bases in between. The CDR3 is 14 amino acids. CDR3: CASSQGVMNTEAFF. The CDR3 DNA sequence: TGCGCCAGCAGCCAGGGGGTCATGAACACTGAAGCTTTCTTT.

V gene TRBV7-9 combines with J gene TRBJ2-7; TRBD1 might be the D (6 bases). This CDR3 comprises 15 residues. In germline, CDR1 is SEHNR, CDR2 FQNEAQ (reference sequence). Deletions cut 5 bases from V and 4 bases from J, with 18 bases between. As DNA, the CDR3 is TGTGCCAGCAGCAAACAGGGAGTCCTCCAGTACGAGCAGTACTTC. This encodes CASSKQGVLQYEQYF.

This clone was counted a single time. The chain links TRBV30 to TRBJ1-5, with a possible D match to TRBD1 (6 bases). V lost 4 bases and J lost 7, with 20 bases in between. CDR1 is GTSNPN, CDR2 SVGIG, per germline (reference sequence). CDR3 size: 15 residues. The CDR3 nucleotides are TGTGCCTGGAAGGTAGGGGGGCCATCGGACCAGCCCCAGCATTTT. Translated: CAWKVGGPSDQPQHF.

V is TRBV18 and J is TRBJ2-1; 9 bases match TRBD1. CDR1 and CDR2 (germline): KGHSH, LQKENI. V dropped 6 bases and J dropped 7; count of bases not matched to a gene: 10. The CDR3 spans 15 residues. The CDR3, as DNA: TGTGCCAGCTCGCCGTGGGACAGGGCGGGGAATGAGCAGTTCTTC. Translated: CASSPWDRAGNEQFF.

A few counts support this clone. CDR3 in DNA: TGTGCCAGCAGTTACACGGGGGAGGTGAACATTCAGTACTTC. Translating it yields CASSYTGEVNIQYF. The chain links TRBV6-2 or TRBV6-3 to TRBJ2-4; D is perhaps TRBD2 (6 bases). The CDR3 totals 14 residues. Trimming left V 2 bases short and J 7 bases short, with 12 bases between. Germline V gene lookup returns CDR1 MNHEY and CDR2 SVGEGT.

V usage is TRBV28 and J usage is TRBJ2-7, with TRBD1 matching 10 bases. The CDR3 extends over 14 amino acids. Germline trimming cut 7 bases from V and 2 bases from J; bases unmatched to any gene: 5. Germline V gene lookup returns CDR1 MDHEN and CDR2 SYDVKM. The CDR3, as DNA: TGTGCCAGCACGACCGGGACAGGGGCCTACGAGCAGTACTTC. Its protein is CASTTGTGAYEQYF.

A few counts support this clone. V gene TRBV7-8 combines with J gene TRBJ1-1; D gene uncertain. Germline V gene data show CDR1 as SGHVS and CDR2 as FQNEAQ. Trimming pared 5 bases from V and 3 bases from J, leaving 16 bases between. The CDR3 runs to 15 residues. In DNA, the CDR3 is TGTGCCAGCAGCCTAGAACCGGGAACAGACACTGAAGCTTTCTTT. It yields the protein CASSLEPGTDTEAFF.

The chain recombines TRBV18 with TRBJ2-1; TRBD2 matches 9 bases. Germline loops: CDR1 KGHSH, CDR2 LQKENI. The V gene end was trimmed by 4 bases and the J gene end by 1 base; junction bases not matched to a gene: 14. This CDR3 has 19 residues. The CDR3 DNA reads TGTGCCAGCTCACTTAGGACAGCAATAGCGGGGGATTCCTACAATGAGCAGTTCTTC. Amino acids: CASSLRTAIAGDSYNEQFF.

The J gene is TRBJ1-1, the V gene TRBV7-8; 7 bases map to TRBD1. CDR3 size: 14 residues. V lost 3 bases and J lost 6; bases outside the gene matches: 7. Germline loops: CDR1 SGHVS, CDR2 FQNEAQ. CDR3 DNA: TGTGCCAGCAGCTTGGGACAGCTCAACGCTGAAGCTTTCTTT. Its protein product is CASSLGQLNAEAFF.

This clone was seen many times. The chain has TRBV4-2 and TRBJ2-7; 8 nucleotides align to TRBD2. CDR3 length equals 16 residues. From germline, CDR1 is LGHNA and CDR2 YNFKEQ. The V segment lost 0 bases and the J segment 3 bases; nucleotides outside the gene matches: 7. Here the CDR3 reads CASSQDSGRESYEQYF. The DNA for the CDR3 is TGTGCCAGCAGCCAAGACAGCGGGAGAGAAAGCTACGAGCAGTACTTC.

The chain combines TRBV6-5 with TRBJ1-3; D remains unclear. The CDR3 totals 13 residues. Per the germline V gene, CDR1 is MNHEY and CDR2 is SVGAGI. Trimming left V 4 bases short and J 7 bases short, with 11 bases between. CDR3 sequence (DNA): TGTGCCAGCAGTTCCCTCCTTGGGAACACCATATATTTT. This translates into CASSSLLGNTIYF.